What follows are 4 T cell receptor beta chains derived from one specimen sequenced in a study of tumor-infiltrating lymphocytes in primary liver carcinoma. Making TCR beta cDNA involved approximately 0.5 ug total RNA and a constant-region primer. Slightly modified ARM-PCR, run as three nested multiplex PCR rounds, produced the TCR beta libraries. Two initial PCR rounds of about 11 cycles each paired TRBV1-TRBV30 forward primers with a C-beta reverse primer. A single record per CDR3 protein comes from TCRdb applying MiXCR to the multiplex PCR reads. Of 40,000 to 55,000 distinct CDR3 sequences in the sample, 55% to 75% are singletons; the top ten hold just under 30%. Starting material for RNA and DNA co-extraction consisted of about 20-32 mg of unsorted bulk tissue. Material: liver tumor tissue from sampling region 5. The subset denotes: tumor region T5, tumor centre. These receptors were taken from a man between 40 and 49 years old with primary liver carcinoma and hepatitis B virus infection.

Points on this clonotype: At one boundary the junction diverges from the germline segment, which might be a read error. The V gene is TRBV7-9, the J gene TRBJ2-1; 7 bases match TRBD2. The V gene's germline CDR1 is SEHNR and CDR2 FQNEAQ (reference sequence). The CDR3 totals 17 residues. CDR3 in amino acids: CASSLALGGSSHNEQSF. The CDR3 DNA sequence: TGTGCCAGCAGCTTAGCGCTGGGCGGGAGCTCCCACAATGAGCAGTCCTTC.

Comments on this clonotype: Because the CDR3 is missing its conserved closing phenylalanine or tryptophan, this is likely a read error. The DNA is omitted, as the CDR3 cannot be located on it reliably, and the CDR3 follows TCRdb's listing. J is TRBJ2-1 and V is TRBV4-1; the table's D gene call, TRBD2, was not cross checked with the DNA. The CDR3 region is 17 residues in length, termini included. Germline lookup yields CDR1 MGHRA and CDR2 YSYEKL. The CDR3 is CASSQDPASGVPDERFS.

The CDR3: CTSRLDTPNRFNEQFF. The CDR3 DNA reads TGTACAAGTCGCTTAGACACCCCCAACCGGTTCAATGAGCAGTTCTTC. The chain has TRBV12-2 and TRBJ2-1; TRBD1 is the table's D call, not checked against the DNA. TRBV12-2 is classified as a pseudogene. The CDR3 runs to 16 residues.

A note on this clonotype: One junction end disagrees with the germline gene, perhaps due to a read error. The J gene is TRBJ2-3, the V gene TRBV5-1; 8 bases align to TRBD2. Per germline, CDR1 SGHRS and CDR2 YFSETQ. The CDR3 has 15 amino acids. This CDR3 reads CATSLASGSTDTQYF. Written as DNA, the CDR3 is TGCGCCACCAGCCTGGCTAGCGGGAGCACAGATACGCAGTATTTT. Full variable domain (rest looked up from reference TRBV5-1 and TRBJ2-3): KAGVTQTPRYLIKTRGQQVTLSCSPISGHRSVSWYQQTPGQGLQFLFEYFSETQRNKGNFPGRFSGRQFSNSRSEMNVSTLELGDSALYLCATSLASGSTDTQYFGPGTRLTVL.